These 3 T cell receptor beta chains were sequenced from one sample in a study of shared clonotypes between healthy human individuals. The assay was immunoSEQ multiplex PCR, and TCRdb's table has in-frame clones only and misses some. The sample has 450,000 or so clones; over 60% are singletons. Sequenced input: PBMCs. The receptors shown here come from a woman between 35 and 50 years old in good health. Some clones in this sample may be carry-over from other donors' samples.

This clone was observed a few times. The chain couples TRBV7-9 to TRBJ2-7; possibly TRBD1 or TRBD2 for D (5 bases each). The CDR3 covers 14 residues. Trimming took 5 bases from V and 0 from J, leaving 11 bases between them. Germline CDR1 reads SEHNR; CDR2 reads FQNEAQ (reference sequence). CDR3 sequence (DNA): TGTGCCAGCAGCGGGACCGCCAGCTCCTACGAGCAGTACTTC. Encoded protein: CASSGTASSYEQYF.

About this clone: A read error is likely here: a far larger clone is one base away. The identical CDR3 is also encoded by other nucleotide sequences in the sample. The V and J genes are TRBV10-3 and TRBJ2-7, with TRBD2 matching 7 bases. The junction had 8 bases not matched to a gene; V was cut back by 6 bases and J by 6 bases. Germline-derived CDR1 and CDR2 are ENHRY and SYGVKD. This CDR3 is built from 13 residues. The CDR3 protein is CAIRGVLAREQYF. The CDR3 DNA reads TGTGCCATCAGGGGTGTACTAGCGCGCGAGCAGTACTTC.

This clone was observed many times. The chain combines TRBV29-1 with TRBJ2-7, with TRBD2 identical over 9 bases. This CDR3 comprises 15 residues. Trimming removed 4 bases from V and 2 bases from J; junction bases left unmatched: 9. Per the germline V gene, CDR1 is SQVTM and CDR2 is ANQGSEA. The CDR3 reads CSVGPFSGGTYEQYF. CDR3 coding DNA: TGCAGCGTTGGCCCATTTAGCGGGGGTACCTACGAGCAGTACTTC.